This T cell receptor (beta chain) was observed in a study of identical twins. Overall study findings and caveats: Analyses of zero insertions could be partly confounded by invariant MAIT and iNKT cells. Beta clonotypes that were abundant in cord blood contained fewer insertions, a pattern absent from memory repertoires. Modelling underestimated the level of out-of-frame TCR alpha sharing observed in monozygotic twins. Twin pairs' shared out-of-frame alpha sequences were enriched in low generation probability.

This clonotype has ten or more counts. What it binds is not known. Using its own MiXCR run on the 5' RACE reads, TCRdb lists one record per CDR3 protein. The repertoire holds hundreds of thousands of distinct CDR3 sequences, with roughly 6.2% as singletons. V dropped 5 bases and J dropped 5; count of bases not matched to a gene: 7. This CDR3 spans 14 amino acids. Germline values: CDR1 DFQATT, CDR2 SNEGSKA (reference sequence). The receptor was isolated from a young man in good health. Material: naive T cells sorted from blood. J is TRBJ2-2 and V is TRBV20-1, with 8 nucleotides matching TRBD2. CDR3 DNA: TGCAGTGCTTCACGACTAGCGAGGACCGGGGAGCTGTTTTTT. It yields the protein CSASRLARTGELFF.